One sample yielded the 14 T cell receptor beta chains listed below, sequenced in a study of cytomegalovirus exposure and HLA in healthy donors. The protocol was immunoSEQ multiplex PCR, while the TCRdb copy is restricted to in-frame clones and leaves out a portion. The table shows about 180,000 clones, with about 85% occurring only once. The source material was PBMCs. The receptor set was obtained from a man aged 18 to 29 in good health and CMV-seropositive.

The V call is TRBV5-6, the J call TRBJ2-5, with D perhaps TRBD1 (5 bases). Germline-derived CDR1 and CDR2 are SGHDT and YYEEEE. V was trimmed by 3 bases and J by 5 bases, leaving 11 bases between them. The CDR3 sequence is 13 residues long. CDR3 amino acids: CASSSVGVETQYF. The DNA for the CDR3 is TGTGCCAGCAGCTCAGTAGGGGTGGAGACCCAGTACTTC.

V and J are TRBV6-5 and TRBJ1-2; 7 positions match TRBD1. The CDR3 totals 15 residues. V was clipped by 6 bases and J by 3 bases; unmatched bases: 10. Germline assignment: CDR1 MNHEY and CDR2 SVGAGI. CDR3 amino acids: CASRPHRGLDYGYTF. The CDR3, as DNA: TGTGCCAGCAGACCCCACAGGGGTCTGGACTATGGCTACACCTTC.

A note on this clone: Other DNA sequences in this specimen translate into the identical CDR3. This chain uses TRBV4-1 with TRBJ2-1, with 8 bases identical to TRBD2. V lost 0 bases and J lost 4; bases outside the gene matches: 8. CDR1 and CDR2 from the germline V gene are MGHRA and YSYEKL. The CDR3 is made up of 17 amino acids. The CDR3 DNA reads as TGCGCCAGCAGCCAAGATCGGCGCGGGGGGCTTTACAATGAGCAGTTCTTC. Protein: CASSQDRRGGLYNEQFF.

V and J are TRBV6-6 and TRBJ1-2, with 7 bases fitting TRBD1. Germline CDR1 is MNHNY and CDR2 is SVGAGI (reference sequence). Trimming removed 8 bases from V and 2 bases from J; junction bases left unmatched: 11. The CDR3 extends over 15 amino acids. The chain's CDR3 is CASDEGALANYGYTF. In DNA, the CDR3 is TGTGCCAGCGACGAGGGGGCACTGGCGAACTATGGCTACACCTTC.

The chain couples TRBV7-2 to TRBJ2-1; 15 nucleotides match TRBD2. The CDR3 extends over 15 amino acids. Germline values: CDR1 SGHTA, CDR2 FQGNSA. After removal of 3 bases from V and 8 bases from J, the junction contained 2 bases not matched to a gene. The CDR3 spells CASSLGLAGGYEQFF. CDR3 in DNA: TGTGCCAGCAGCTTGGGACTAGCGGGGGGTTATGAGCAGTTCTTC.

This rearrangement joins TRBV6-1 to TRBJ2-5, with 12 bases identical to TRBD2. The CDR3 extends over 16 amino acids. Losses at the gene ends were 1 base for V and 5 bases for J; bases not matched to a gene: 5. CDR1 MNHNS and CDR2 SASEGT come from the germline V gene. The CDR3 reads CASSEGLAGVSETQYF. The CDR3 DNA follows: TGTGCCAGCAGTGAAGGACTAGCGGGAGTTTCGGAGACCCAGTACTTC.

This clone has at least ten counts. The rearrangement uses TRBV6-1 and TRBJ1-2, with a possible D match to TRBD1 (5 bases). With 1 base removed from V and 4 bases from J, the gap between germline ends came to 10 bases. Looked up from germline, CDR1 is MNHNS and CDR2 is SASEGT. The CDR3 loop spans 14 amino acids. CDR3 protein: CASSEVGLPYGYTF. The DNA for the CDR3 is TGTGCCAGCAGTGAAGTGGGACTCCCCTATGGCTACACCTTC.

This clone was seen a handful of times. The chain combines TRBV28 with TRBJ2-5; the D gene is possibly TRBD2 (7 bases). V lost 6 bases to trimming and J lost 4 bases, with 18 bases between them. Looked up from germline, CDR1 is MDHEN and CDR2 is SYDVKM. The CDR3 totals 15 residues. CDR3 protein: CASSPRGGGGETQYF. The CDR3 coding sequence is TGTGCCAGCAGCCCGAGGGGGGGCGGAGGAGAGACCCAGTACTTC.

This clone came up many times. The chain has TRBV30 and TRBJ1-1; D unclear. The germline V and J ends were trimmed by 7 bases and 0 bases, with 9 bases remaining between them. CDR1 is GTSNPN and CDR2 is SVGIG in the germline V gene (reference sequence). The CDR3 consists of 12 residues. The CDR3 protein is CASSHLNTEAFF. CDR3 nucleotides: TGTGCCTCATCACATTTGAACACTGAAGCTTTCTTT.

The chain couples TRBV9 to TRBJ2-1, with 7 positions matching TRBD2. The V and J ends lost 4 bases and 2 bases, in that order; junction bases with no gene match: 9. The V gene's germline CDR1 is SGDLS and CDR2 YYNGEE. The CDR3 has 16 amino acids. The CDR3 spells CASSLVASGTYNEQFF. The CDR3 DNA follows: TGTGCCAGCAGCTTAGTAGCTAGCGGAACCTACAATGAGCAGTTCTTC.

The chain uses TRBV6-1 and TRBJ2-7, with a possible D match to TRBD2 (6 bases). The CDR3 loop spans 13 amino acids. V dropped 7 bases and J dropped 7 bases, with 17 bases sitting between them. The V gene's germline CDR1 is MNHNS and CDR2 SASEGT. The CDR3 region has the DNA TGTGCCAGCACTAAAAATCGGGGGAGGGAGCAGTACTTC. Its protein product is CASTKNRGREQYF.

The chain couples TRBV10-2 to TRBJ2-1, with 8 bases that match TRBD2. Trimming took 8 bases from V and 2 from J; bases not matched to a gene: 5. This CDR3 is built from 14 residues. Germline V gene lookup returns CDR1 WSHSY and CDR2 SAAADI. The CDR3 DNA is TGCGCCAGCTTCCGGGGGGGCGCCTACAATGAGCAGTTCTTC. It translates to CASFRGGAYNEQFF.

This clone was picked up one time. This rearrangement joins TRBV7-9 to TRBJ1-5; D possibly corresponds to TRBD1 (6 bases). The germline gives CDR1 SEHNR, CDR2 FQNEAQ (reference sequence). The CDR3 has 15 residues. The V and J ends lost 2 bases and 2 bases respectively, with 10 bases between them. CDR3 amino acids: CASSLTGKGNQPQHF. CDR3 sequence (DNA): TGTGCCAGCAGCTTAACAGGGAAGGGCAATCAGCCCCAGCATTTT. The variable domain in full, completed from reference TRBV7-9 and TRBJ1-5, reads DTGVSQNPRHKITKRGQNVTFRCDPISEHNRLYWYRQTLGQGPEFLTYFQNEAQLEKSRLLSDRFSAERPKGSFSTLEIQRTEQGDSAMYLCASSLTGKGNQPQHFGDGTRLSIL.

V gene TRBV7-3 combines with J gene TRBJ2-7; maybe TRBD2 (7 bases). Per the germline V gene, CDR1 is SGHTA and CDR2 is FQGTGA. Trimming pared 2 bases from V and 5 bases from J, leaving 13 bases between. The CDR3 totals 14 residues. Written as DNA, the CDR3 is TGTGCCAGCAGCTTAGAGGGGGGGCTTGACGAGCAGTACTTC. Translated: CASSLEGGLDEQYF. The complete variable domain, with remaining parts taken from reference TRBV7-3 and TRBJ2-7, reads GAGVSQTPSNKVTEKGKYVELRCDPISGHTALYWYRQSLGQGPEFLIYFQGTGAADDSGLPNDRFFAVRPEGSVSTLKIQRTERGDSAVYLCASSLEGGLDEQYFGPGTRLTVT.